This T cell receptor beta chain was documented in a study of blood T cells in healthy people across ages. Study-wide background: Template switching caught about one barcoded beta molecule for each two T cells.

The germline V and J ends were trimmed by 6 bases and 4 bases, with 11 bases remaining between them. The CDR3 has 13 amino acids. Isolated PBMCs totaled at least 7 million in each sample. A J-beta primer mix and a sample-barcoded 5' primer were used in a second PCR of about 7 to 12 cycles. Each CDR3 protein gets one entry after TCRdb re-called the 5' RACE reads with MiXCR. Of around 1,800,000 distinct CDR3 sequences listed, about 39% are singletons. This chain connects TRBV12-3 or TRBV12-4 to TRBJ2-3; possibly TRBD1 for D (6 bases). The sample consisted of blood. The receptor comes from a human donor in good health. CDR3 sequence: CASRPGQPDTQYF. CDR3 sequence (DNA): TGTGCCAGCAGACCGGGACAACCAGATACGCAGTATTTT.